This TCR beta chain was found in a study of long-term antiretroviral therapy in people with HIV. Run at survey level, the immunoSEQ assay was version v3.0. Profiled with immunoSEQ multiplex PCR; TCRdb holds only in-frame clones, not every one. This sample has nearly 30,000 clones; over 80% occur once, and the top ten carry approximately 8%. The receptor comes from a man aged 50-59 years with HIV. The sequenced sample was unsorted PBMCs, obtained 3.2 years before starting antiretroviral therapy.

CDR3 sequence reads: CASSLYRGLTEAFF. In nucleotides, the CDR3 is TGTGCCAGCAGCTTATACAGGGGGTTAACAGAAGCTTTCTTT. This chain joins TRBV13 and TRBJ1-1; the match to TRBD1 covers 8 bases. Per the germline V gene, CDR1 is PRHDT and CDR2 is FYEKMQ (reference sequence). This CDR3 spans 14 amino acids. Trimming cost V 2 bases and J 8 bases; bases outside gene matches: 7.